A selection of T cell receptor beta chains follows, all from one sample in a study of OX40 agonist ivuxolimab in advanced cancers. Method: immunoSEQ multiplex PCR; TCRdb's copy keeps in-frame clones and lacks some. The sample has tens of thousands of clones; around nine tenths are singletons. This specimen was CD4+ or CD8+ T cells sorted from blood, taken in a trial of the OX40 agonist ivuxolimab. These receptors came from an adult with an advanced solid tumor such as melanoma, head and neck, liver or kidney cancer. Both conserved end residues are trimmed from each CDR3. A D gene is named only where the DNA matches it firmly.

TRBJ1-5,TRBV5-6,.,ASSTYRSNQPQH
TRBJ2-7,TRBV10-3,TRBD2,AIRKGTSGSSEQY
TRBJ2-5,TRBV6-6,.,AGSYSPAQETQY
TRBJ2-3,TRBV7-8,.,ASSLRASYSTDTQY
TRBJ2-7,TRBV29-1,TRBD2,SVELGTSGRGVSYEQY
TRBJ1-1,TRBV5-1,TRBD1,ASSLQTGLGNTEAF
TRBJ2-2,TRBV7-6,.,ASSLGGTGELF
TRBJ2-7,TRBV5-1,TRBD1,ASSPGTGGIGEQY
TRBJ2-3,TRBV5-1,.,ASTISSTDTQY
TRBJ2-7,TRBV27,TRBD2,ASSPSPTSWDEQY